This is a list of T cell receptor beta chains from one sample in a study of cytomegalovirus exposure and HLA in healthy donors. Assay used: immunoSEQ multiplex PCR; TCRdb lists only in-frame clones, some missing. The sample has fewer than 200,000 clones, and its top ten clones hold about 1.2%. Sequencing was carried out using PBMCs. These receptors were obtained from a woman aged 55-70 years in good health and CMV-seronegative. Each CDR3 is given with its conserved first and last residue. D genes are given only for firm matches.

j_call v_call d_call cdr3_nt cdr3_aa
TRBJ1-3 TRBV19 NA TGTGCCACCAGATTGGGAGGGAGCTCTGGAAACACCATATATTTT CATRLGGSSGNTIYF
TRBJ2-7 TRBV4-1 TRBD1 TGCACCAGCAGCCACCCGACAGGGTCCTACGAGCAGTACTTC CTSSHPTGSYEQYF
TRBJ2-5 TRBV19 NA TGTGCCAGTAGTATAGAGGTAGAAAAGACCCAGTACTTC CASSIEVEKTQYF
TRBJ2-5 TRBV7-9 NA TGTGCCAGCAGCCGAGGAGGGATGGAGACCCAGTACTTC CASSRGGMETQYF
TRBJ1-1 TRBV5-6 NA TGTGCCAGCAGGAAAGGACAGAAAGGCGGCACTGAAGCTTTCTTT CASRKGQKGGTEAFF
TRBJ2-7 TRBV19 TRBD2 TGTGCCAGTAGTAGGGGACTAGCGGGTTACGAGCAGTACTTC CASSRGLAGYEQYF
TRBJ2-1 TRBV7-3 TRBD2 TGTGCCAGCAGCTTGACTAGCGGGAAAGGTGATGAGCAGTTCTTC CASSLTSGKGDEQFF
TRBJ2-5 TRBV7-9 NA TGTGCCAGCAGGAAACAGGTTCGCCAAGAGACCCAGTACTTC CASRKQVRQETQYF
TRBJ2-3 TRBV7-3 NA TGTGCCAGCAGCAACCTGGGGCTCACAGATACGCAGTATTTT CASSNLGLTDTQYF
TRBJ2-1 TRBV20-1 TRBD2 TGCAGTGCTGAGCGGGGGAATGAGCAGTTCTTC CSAERGNEQFF
TRBJ2-3 TRBV7-3 TRBD1 TGTGCCAGCAGCCCGGGACAGGGGGCATACACAGATACGCAGTATTTT CASSPGQGAYTDTQYF
TRBJ2-2 TRBV7-3 NA TGTGCCAGCAGCTTACATTCCCCAGGGAACACCGGGGAGCTGTTTTTT CASSLHSPGNTGELFF
TRBJ2-5 TRBV5-1 NA TGCGCCAGCAGCTTGGAGGCGGGTCAGGCCCAGTACTTC CASSLEAGQAQYF
TRBJ1-2 TRBV4-1 TRBD1 TGCGCCAGCAGCCATGGACCGGGACAGGAGTATGGCTACACCTTC CASSHGPGQEYGYTF
TRBJ2-7 TRBV7-3 TRBD2 TGTGCCAGCAGCTTAAGCGGGGGTCCTGTCTACGAGCAGTACTTC CASSLSGGPVYEQYF
TRBJ2-3 TRBV7-6 TRBD1 TGTGCCAGCAGCCCGGACAGGGTTGGCACAGATACGCAGTATTTT CASSPDRVGTDTQYF
TRBJ2-7 TRBV10-3 NA TGTGCCATCAGTTCCACATATTACGAGCAGTACTTC CAISSTYYEQYF
TRBJ2-7 TRBV28 TRBD2 TGTGCCGGTAGTAGCGGGCGCTCCTACGAGCAGTACTTC CAGSSGRSYEQYF
TRBJ1-1 TRBV7-6 NA TGTGCCAGCAGCCTCACAGGGATGAACACTGAAGCTTTCTTT CASSLTGMNTEAFF
TRBJ1-5 TRBV27 TRBD1 TGTGCCAGCAGTCTCCGACAGGGGGCAATGACCCAGCATTTT CASSLRQGAMTQHF
TRBJ2-2 TRBV15 NA TGTGCCACCAGCCGGAGGGTGGGGGGGCGGAACACCGGGGAGCTGTTTTTT CATSRRVGGRNTGELFF
TRBJ1-1 TRBV5-8 TRBD1 TGTGCCAGCAGACTGACAGGGGACAGGGACACTGAAGCTTTCTTT CASRLTGDRDTEAFF
TRBJ2-2 TRBV7-6 TRBD2 TGTGCCAGCGCCCTTATATCTAGCGGGGTGACGAACACCGGGGAGCTGTTTTTT CASALISSGVTNTGELFF
TRBJ2-7 TRBV5-1 TRBD2 TGCGCCAGCAGCTGGACCGGGACTAGCTACGAGCAGTACTTC CASSWTGTSYEQYF
TRBJ2-7 TRBV11-2 NA TGTGCCAGCAGCTCAGCCCTAAGGGGGTCCTACGAGCAGTACTTC CASSSALRGSYEQYF
TRBJ2-2 TRBV19 TRBD2 TGTGCCAGTAGTAAGGCTAGCGGGGATATCGGGGAGCTGTTTTTT CASSKASGDIGELFF
TRBJ1-2 TRBV10-3 TRBD1 TGTGCCATCAGTCCGGGACAGGGGAACTATGGCTACACCTTC CAISPGQGNYGYTF
TRBJ2-3 TRBV9 TRBD1 TGTGCCAGCAGCGTTTGGGACAGGGTATCGACAGATACGCAGTATTTT CASSVWDRVSTDTQYF
TRBJ1-3 TRBV5-6 TRBD1 TGTGCCAGCAGCTCGAGGGGGCGGTACTCTGGAAACACCATATATTTT CASSSRGRYSGNTIYF
TRBJ2-7 TRBV11-2 NA TGTGCCAGCAGCACATTAGGGAGCTCCTACGAGCAGTACTTC CASSTLGSSYEQYF
TRBJ2-7 TRBV6-5 NA TGTGCCAGCAGCCTATTAGGAGGTAACTACGAGCAGTACTTC CASSLLGGNYEQYF
TRBJ2-3 TRBV2 NA TGTGCCATGGGAGATGAAGATACGCAGTATTTT CAMGDEDTQYF
TRBJ2-5 TRBV11-3 TRBD2 TGTGCCAGCAGCGTCGGGACTAGCGGGGGGCCGAGCCAAGAGACCCAGTACTTC CASSVGTSGGPSQETQYF